The 17 T cell receptor beta chains presented below share a single source sample, sequenced in a study of blood T cell repertoires in COVID-19. Data came from immunoSEQ multiplex PCR; TCRdb stores just in-frame clones and leaves some out. The sample lists some 150,000 clones; more than 75% were seen once. Sequenced material: peripheral blood. All receptors come from a human donor in a cohort sampled during active COVID-19.

The gene calls are TRBV11-2 and TRBJ2-3; the match to TRBD2 covers 13 bases. Germline V CDR1 and CDR2: SGHAT, FQNNGV. There are 15 residues in the CDR3. V lost 5 bases to trimming and J lost 7 bases; unmatched junction nucleotides: 6. CDR3: CASSRGLAGRNTQYF. Written as DNA, the CDR3 is TGTGCCAGCAGCAGGGGACTAGCGGGACGCAATACGCAGTATTTT.

The gene calls are TRBV9 and TRBJ1-2; D possibly corresponds to TRBD1 (5 bases). Germline V gene sequence: CDR1 SGDLS, CDR2 YYNGEE. V was cut by 4 bases and J by 7 bases, with 20 bases left in between. The CDR3 is 15 residues long. For the CDR3, the DNA is TGTGCCAGCAGCCCCCAGGGAGGGGAGGCAGGTGGCTACACCTTC. Amino acids: CASSPQGGEAGGYTF.

The rearrangement joins TRBV5-4 to TRBJ2-3; D is perhaps TRBD2 (6 bases). CDR1 SGHNT and CDR2 YYREEE come from the germline V gene (reference sequence). Trimming removed 4 bases at V and 3 bases at J, with 15 bases between. The CDR3 has 15 residues. The CDR3 DNA is TGTGCCAGCAGCCCGACCGGGGCGGGGACAGATACGCAGTATTTT. This gives the protein CASSPTGAGTDTQYF.

In this sample, this clone turned up a few times. The chain links TRBV5-1 to TRBJ2-5, with 12 positions matching TRBD2. The J segment lost 4 bases and the V segment lost 3 bases, leaving 1 base of the junction unmatched. Per the germline V gene, CDR1 is SGHRS and CDR2 is YFSETQ. The CDR3 contains 14 residues. CDR3 nucleotides: TGCGCCAGCAGCTGGGGACTAGCGGGAGAGACCCAGTACTTC. Protein product: CASSWGLAGETQYF.

The V call is TRBV19, the J call TRBJ2-3; D perhaps matches TRBD1 (6 bases). V lost 5 bases, J lost 3 bases, and 18 bases lay in between. Germline CDR1 reads LNHDA; CDR2 reads SQIVND (reference sequence). The CDR3 is 16 residues long. CDR3 sequence (DNA): TGTGCCAGTAGTGGCCAACAGGGTTGGACAACAGATACGCAGTATTTT. Translated: CASSGQQGWTTDTQYF.

This clone was detected a few times. The chain has TRBV7-2 and TRBJ1-4; a weak D match, TRBD1 (5 bases). The CDR3 is 14 amino acids. Trimming shortened V by 2 bases and J by 5 bases, and 9 bases separated the two germline ends. CDR1 SGHTA and CDR2 FQGNSA come from the germline V gene. The CDR3 coding sequence is TGTGCCAGCAGCTTACAGGGTGGCAATGAAAAACTGTTTTTT. Translated, it gives CASSLQGGNEKLFF.

The chain links TRBV28 to TRBJ1-6; no reliable D call. Trimming removed 6 bases from V and 11 bases from J, with 14 bases in between. The CDR3 totals 13 residues. Germline CDR1 and CDR2: MDHEN and SYDVKM. This CDR3 reads CASRVPGATPLHF. The CDR3 DNA follows: TGTGCCAGCAGAGTGCCGGGAGCTACACCCCTCCACTTT. Filled out from reference TRBV28 and TRBJ1-6, the complete variable domain reads DVKVTQSSRYLVKRTGEKVFLECVQDMDHENMFWYRQDPGLGLRLIYFSYDVKMKEKGDIPEGYSVSREKKERFSLILESASTNQTSMYLCASRVPGATPLHFGNGTRLTVT.

This chain joins TRBV18 and TRBJ1-1, with TRBD1 matching 8 bases. Germline CDR1 and CDR2: KGHSH and LQKENI. The CDR3 length is 17 residues. V shed 1 base, J shed 1 base, and the junction held 8 bases outside the gene matches. The CDR3 nucleotides read TGTGCCAGCTCACCACTACAGGGGGGTGCGTCGAACACTGAAGCTTTCTTT. Translation gives CASSPLQGGASNTEAFF.

This clone was counted a single time. The chain combines TRBV7-9 with TRBJ2-1; possibly TRBD2 for D (5 bases). The CDR3 totals 14 residues. Germline-derived CDR1 and CDR2 are SEHNR and FQNEAQ (reference sequence). Trimming left V 1 base short and J 8 bases short, with 12 bases between. Here the CDR3 DNA reads TGTGCCAGCAGCTTAGTGGAGAGGGCAGATGAGCAGTTCTTC. Amino acid sequence: CASSLVERADEQFF.

The chain links TRBV28 to TRBJ2-1, with TRBD2 matching 11 bases. V shed 0 bases and J 3 bases; nucleotides not matched to a gene: 7. Germline assignment: CDR1 MDHEN and CDR2 SYDVKM. The CDR3 runs 18 residues. Here the CDR3 DNA reads TGTGCCAGCAGTTTATGGGCGTCGGGACTAGCGGACTACAATGAGCAGTTCTTC. This sequence encodes CASSLWASGLADYNEQFF.

This clone was seen just once. The V call is TRBV18, the J call TRBJ2-3; 8 bases align to TRBD1. V lost 4 bases, J lost 1 base, and 4 bases stayed unmatched. This CDR3 spans 15 amino acids. From germline, CDR1 is KGHSH and CDR2 LQKENI. The CDR3, as DNA: TGTGCCAGCTCACAAGGACAGGGTGGCACAGATACGCAGTATTTT. Protein product: CASSQGQGGTDTQYF.

V gene TRBV7-9 combines with J gene TRBJ1-1; possible D gene TRBD1, 5 bases. The CDR3 length is 15 residues. V was trimmed by 1 base and J by 0 bases, leaving 9 bases between them. Germline values: CDR1 SEHNR, CDR2 FQNEAQ (reference sequence). CDR3 sequence (DNA): TGTGCCAGCAGCTTAGGAGGACACCTGAACACTGAAGCTTTCTTT. It yields the protein CASSLGGHLNTEAFF.

V gene TRBV19 combines with J gene TRBJ2-5; TRBD2 aligns across 9 bases. Per the germline V gene, CDR1 is LNHDA and CDR2 is SQIVND (reference sequence). The CDR3 spans 13 residues. V was clipped by 10 bases and J by 5 bases; unmatched bases: 8. Written as DNA, the CDR3 is TGTGCCACCGCCCCTAGCGGGGAGGAGACCCAGTACTTC. Its protein is CATAPSGEETQYF.

V and J are TRBV7-9 and TRBJ2-3; D might be TRBD1 (6 bases). V lost 3 bases and J lost 2, with 12 bases in between. Looked up from germline, CDR1 is SEHNR and CDR2 is FQNEAQ (reference sequence). The CDR3 loop spans 15 amino acids. CDR3 nucleotide sequence: TGTGCCAGCAGCTTCGGGCAGGGGATCACAGATACGCAGTATTTT. It specifies CASSFGQGITDTQYF.

This chain links TRBV7-2 with TRBJ2-1; 9 bases are a match to TRBD2. The CDR3 extends over 17 amino acids. CDR1 and CDR2 (germline): SGHTA, FQGNSA. J was trimmed by 5 bases and V by 1 base; bases with no gene match: 9. The CDR3 sequence: CASSLGAATSGHNEQFF. CDR3 DNA sequence: TGTGCCAGCAGCTTAGGGGCCGCGACTAGCGGTCACAATGAGCAGTTCTTC.

This clone showed up just a few times. The rearrangement uses TRBV2 and TRBJ1-1; tentatively, D is TRBD1 (5 bases). CDR1 and CDR2 from the germline V gene are SNHLY and FYNNEI. The CDR3 spans 14 residues. V was trimmed by 6 bases and J by 2 bases, leaving 13 bases between them. The chain's CDR3 is CASSLTALNTEAFF. The CDR3 DNA follows: TGTGCCAGCAGCCTGACAGCACTCAACACTGAAGCTTTCTTT. Using reference TRBV2 and TRBJ1-1 for the parts outside the CDR3, the full variable domain is EPEVTQTPSHQVTQMGQEVILRCVPISNHLYFYWYRQILGQKVEFLVSFYNNEISEKSEIFDDQFSVERPDGSNFTLKIRSTKLEDSAMYFCASSLTALNTEAFFGQGTRLTVV.

The chain links TRBV19 to TRBJ2-5, with D tentatively TRBD1 (5 bases). The CDR3 length is 17 residues. The germline CDR1 and CDR2 sequences are LNHDA and SQIVND (reference sequence). V shed 2 bases and J shed 5 bases, with 21 bases lying between them. The CDR3 coding sequence is TGTGCCAGTAGTATATCCTCGCAGGGAAAGGGCATGGAGACCCAGTACTTC. Translating gives CASSISSQGKGMETQYF.